One and the same sample provided the 20 T cell receptor beta chains below, sequenced in a study of blood T cell repertoires in COVID-19. Produced via immunoSEQ multiplex PCR; TCRdb's table is partial and in-frame only. Of some 260,000 clones in the sample, over 80% were seen once. Sequences were obtained from peripheral blood. The receptors stem from a woman in her seventies with COVID-19, enrolled during active disease.

V is TRBV18 and J is TRBJ1-4; D is undetermined. CDR3 length: 13 residues. The ends were cut back, 4 bases at V and 5 bases at J, with 8 bases in the middle. Per germline, CDR1 KGHSH and CDR2 LQKENI. The CDR3 loop is CASSQRRNEKLFF. Written as DNA, the CDR3 is TGTGCCAGCTCACAACGGAGGAATGAAAAACTGTTTTTT. Full variable domain (rest looked up from reference TRBV18 and TRBJ1-4): NAGVMQNPRHLVRRRGQEARLRCSPMKGHSHVYWYRQLPEEGLKFMVYLQKENIIDESGMPKERFSAEFPKEGPSILRIQQVVRGDSAAYFCASSQRRNEKLFFGSGTQLSVL.

V is TRBV6-5 and J is TRBJ2-7; a weak D match, TRBD1 (6 bases). Germline V gene data show CDR1 as MNHEY and CDR2 as SVGAGI. This CDR3 contains 13 residues. Trimming stripped 5 bases from V and 2 bases from J, with 10 bases between. The CDR3 coding sequence is TGTGCCAGCAGTCGAGGACAGCCCTACGAGCAGTACTTC. It specifies CASSRGQPYEQYF.

The chain has TRBV19 and TRBJ1-5; 7 positions match TRBD1. CDR3 length: 17 residues. V lost 3 bases, J lost 3 bases, and 11 bases stayed unmatched. Per the germline V gene, CDR1 is LNHDA and CDR2 is SQIVND (reference sequence). This CDR3 is CASSIPQGVASNQPQHF. The CDR3 coding sequence is TGTGCCAGTAGTATTCCCCAGGGGGTGGCTTCCAATCAGCCCCAGCATTTT. Filled out from reference TRBV19 and TRBJ1-5, the complete variable domain reads DGGITQSPKYLFRKEGQNVTLSCEQNLNHDAMYWYRQDPGQGLRLIYYSQIVNDFQKGDIAEGYSVSREKKESFPLTVTSAQKNPTAFYLCASSIPQGVASNQPQHFGDGTRLSIL.

This clone was recorded only once. The chain combines TRBV7-9 with TRBJ1-5; D remains unclear. The CDR3 extends over 18 amino acids. Trimming removed 1 base from V and 0 bases from J, with 16 bases in between. The germline V gene has CDR1 SEHNR and CDR2 FQNEAQ (reference sequence). The CDR3 loop reads CASSLVTEKRNSNQPQHF. The CDR3 DNA follows: TGTGCCAGCAGCTTAGTAACAGAAAAACGAAATAGCAATCAGCCCCAGCATTTT.

The rearrangement joins TRBV5-1 to TRBJ2-2; D perhaps matches TRBD1 (5 bases). V was trimmed by 3 bases and J by 1 base, leaving 16 bases between them. The V gene's germline CDR1 is SGHRS and CDR2 YFSETQ. The CDR3 runs 17 residues. CDR3: CASSSKVTDRNTGELFF. The CDR3, as DNA: TGCGCCAGCAGCTCGAAAGTGACAGACCGGAACACCGGGGAGCTGTTTTTT.

The rearrangement uses TRBV19 and TRBJ1-5; TRBD1 aligns across 8 bases. CDR1 LNHDA and CDR2 SQIVND come from the germline V gene (reference sequence). The CDR3 runs 15 residues. V trimming: 6 bases; J trimming: 2 bases; junction bases outside the gene matches: 6. This CDR3 is CASSLDRVGNQPQHF. The DNA for the CDR3 is TGTGCCAGTAGCCTGGACAGGGTAGGCAATCAGCCCCAGCATTTT.

The rearrangement links TRBV28 to TRBJ2-3, with 9 bases aligning to TRBD2. This CDR3 comprises 15 residues. From germline, CDR1 is MDHEN and CDR2 SYDVKM. With 5 bases clipped from V and 0 bases from J, the junction kept 3 bases outside the gene matches. CDR3 nucleotides: TGTGCCAGCAGTCTGCTAGCGGGGAGCACAGATACGCAGTATTTT. It codes for CASSLLAGSTDTQYF. Based on the CDR3 plus reference TRBV28 and TRBJ2-3, the full variable domain is DVKVTQSSRYLVKRTGEKVFLECVQDMDHENMFWYRQDPGLGLRLIYFSYDVKMKEKGDIPEGYSVSREKKERFSLILESASTNQTSMYLCASSLLAGSTDTQYFGPGTRLTVL.

CDR3 residues: CASSQEGLNSGVANYGYTF. The CDR3 DNA reads as TGCGCCAGCAGCCAAGAAGGTTTGAACTCGGGTGTAGCTAACTATGGCTACACCTTC. The chain uses TRBV4-1 and TRBJ1-2; no clear D gene. Looked up from germline, CDR1 is MGHRA and CDR2 is YSYEKL. This CDR3 is built from 19 residues. V lost 0 bases, J lost 0 bases, and 20 bases lay in between.

The V and J genes are TRBV5-5 and TRBJ2-3, with 7 nucleotides matching TRBD2. Germline-derived CDR1 and CDR2 are SGHKS and YYEKEE (reference sequence). This CDR3 is 14 amino acids long. Trimming at V came to 0 bases and at J to 5 bases, leaving 3 bases not matched to a gene. The CDR3 DNA follows: TGTGCCAGCAGCTTGGCGGGAGGAGGAGATACGCAGTATTTT. Translated, it gives CASSLAGGGDTQYF. Using reference TRBV5-5 and TRBJ2-3 for the parts outside the CDR3, the full variable domain is DAGVTQSPTHLIKTRGQQVTLRCSPISGHKSVSWYQQVLGQGPQFIFQYYEKEERGRGNFPDRFSARQFPNYSSELNVNALLLGDSALYLCASSLAGGGDTQYFGPGTRLTVL.

V gene TRBV11-3 combines with J gene TRBJ2-1; TRBD1 matches 9 bases. Trimming removed 2 bases from V and 9 bases from J; junction bases left unmatched: 11. The CDR3 is 16 amino acids. Germline CDR1 and CDR2: SGHNT and YENEEA. Here the CDR3 reads CASSLTPGQGFREQFF. The CDR3 region has the DNA TGTGCCAGCAGCTTAACACCGGGACAGGGCTTCCGTGAGCAGTTCTTC.

This clone appeared a few times. V and J are TRBV21-1 and TRBJ2-7; the table names TRBD1, a call not compared with the DNA. TRBV21-1 is labeled a pseudogene. This CDR3 region has 12 residues. This CDR3 reads CASSGTGDEQYF. In DNA, the CDR3 is TGTGCCAGCAGCGGGACAGGGGACGAGCAGTACTTC.

V and J are TRBV11-3 and TRBJ2-7; 7 nucleotides line up with TRBD2. The CDR3 is made up of 16 amino acids. CDR1 SGHNT and CDR2 YENEEA come from the germline V gene. Trimming removed 4 bases from V and 4 bases from J; junction bases left unmatched: 13. The CDR3 is CASSWGREGTKYEQYF. CDR3 DNA: TGTGCCAGCAGCTGGGGAAGGGAAGGGACTAAATACGAGCAGTACTTC.

J is TRBJ2-1 and V is TRBV7-3, with D perhaps matching TRBD2 (6 bases). Germline V gene sequence: CDR1 SGHTA, CDR2 FQGTGA. This CDR3 spans 14 amino acids. V shed 5 bases and J shed 6 bases, with 14 bases lying between them. The CDR3 loop reads CASSPGQGLNEQFF. For the CDR3, the DNA is TGTGCCAGCAGCCCGGGGCAGGGACTCAATGAGCAGTTCTTC.

The V gene is TRBV29-1, the J gene TRBJ1-4, with D unclear. Per the germline V gene, CDR1 is SQVTM and CDR2 is ANQGSEA. The CDR3 is made up of 11 amino acids. Deletions cut 7 bases from V and 5 bases from J, with 8 bases between. CDR3 protein: CSAGWNEKLFF. The CDR3 DNA reads as TGCAGCGCCGGGTGGAATGAAAAACTGTTTTTT.

J is TRBJ1-2 and V is TRBV6-6, with a possible D match to TRBD1 (5 bases). Germline values: CDR1 MNHNY, CDR2 SVGAGI (reference sequence). The V gene lost 6 bases and the J gene lost 5 bases, with 22 bases spanning the gap. CDR3 size: 16 residues. CDR3 residues: CASRPPLGREGYGYTF. The CDR3 bases are TGTGCCAGCAGACCACCCCTAGGCAGGGAGGGTTATGGCTACACCTTC.

CDR3 sequence (DNA): TGTGCCAGCACCTGGACTAGCGGGATAAACGAGCAGTACTTC. It specifies CASTWTSGINEQYF. This rearrangement joins TRBV2 to TRBJ2-7; TRBD2 aligns across 12 bases. Germline V gene sequence: CDR1 SNHLY, CDR2 FYNNEI. The V gene end was trimmed by 7 bases and the J gene end by 5 bases; junction bases not matched to a gene: 6. The CDR3 spans 14 residues.

This clone was picked up one time. V usage is TRBV30 and J usage is TRBJ1-1, with 7 bases aligning to TRBD1. This CDR3 spans 15 amino acids. From germline, CDR1 is GTSNPN and CDR2 SVGIG (reference sequence). The trim removed 3 bases at V and 3 bases at J, leaving 10 bases unmatched. The CDR3 loop is CAWRGTAVGDTEAFF. CDR3 coding DNA: TGTGCCTGGAGAGGGACAGCCGTAGGGGACACTGAAGCTTTCTTT.

The CDR3 DNA reads as TGCGCCAGCAGCCCGAGGGGACAGTACTCCTACGAGCAGTACTTC. This sequence encodes CASSPRGQYSYEQYF. The chain recombines TRBV5-1 with TRBJ2-7, with 7 bases that match TRBD1. The CDR3 has 15 residues. Unmatched junction bases numbered 7, after V lost 4 bases and J lost 0 bases. The germline V gene encodes CDR1 SGHRS and CDR2 YFSETQ.

The rearrangement uses TRBV5-1 and TRBJ1-2; TRBD1 matches 12 bases. Per the germline V gene, CDR1 is SGHRS and CDR2 is YFSETQ. The CDR3 length is 14 residues. V trimming: 4 bases; J trimming: 7 bases; junction bases outside the gene matches: 5. The CDR3 coding sequence is TGCGCCAGCAGCAGGGGACAGGGGGCCAGTGGCTACACCTTC. Residues: CASSRGQGASGYTF.

The J gene is TRBJ2-7, the V gene TRBV28; D gene uncertain. V dropped 4 bases and J dropped 3 bases, with 16 bases sitting between them. Germline CDR1 and CDR2: MDHEN and SYDVKM. The CDR3 is 15 amino acids. The CDR3, as DNA: TGTGCCAGCAGTTCTTCCGGTAGTATTGGCTACGAGCAGTACTTC. Its translation is CASSSSGSIGYEQYF.